The entry below gives a single T cell receptor (beta chain) sequence along with its context. Its antigen is not identified. Per the germline V gene, CDR1 is LGHNA and CDR2 is YSLEER. V was clipped by 0 bases and J by 6 bases; unmatched bases: 5. The CDR3 has 16 residues. Treatment described: some 20 received Ad26.COV2.S at low or high dose, single or two shots; several received placebo; per-sample allocation not given. Following the first vaccine or placebo injection, samples were taken on day 63. Profiling relied on immunoSEQ multiplex PCR, and the TCRdb table lists in-frame clones only, not all of them. The table lists about 400,000 clones, around 91% of them singletons, with about 1.9% in the top ten. The sample originates from a study of Ad26.COV2.S vaccination and SARS-CoV-2 variants. The study's findings and limits: Vaccinated and placebo-treated recipients had similar non-spike TCR breadth.

The receptor was derived from a person aged 18-60 years who received the Ad26.COV2.S COVID-19 vaccine or a placebo. Sequencing used peripheral blood, obtained in a trial of Ad26.COV2.S vaccine versus placebo. The chain joins TRBV4-3 to TRBJ2-1; TRBD2 matches 10 bases. The CDR3 spells CASSQDRAGGSNEQFF. CDR3 DNA sequence: TGCGCCAGCAGCCAAGATAGAGCGGGAGGGTCCAATGAGCAGTTCTTC.